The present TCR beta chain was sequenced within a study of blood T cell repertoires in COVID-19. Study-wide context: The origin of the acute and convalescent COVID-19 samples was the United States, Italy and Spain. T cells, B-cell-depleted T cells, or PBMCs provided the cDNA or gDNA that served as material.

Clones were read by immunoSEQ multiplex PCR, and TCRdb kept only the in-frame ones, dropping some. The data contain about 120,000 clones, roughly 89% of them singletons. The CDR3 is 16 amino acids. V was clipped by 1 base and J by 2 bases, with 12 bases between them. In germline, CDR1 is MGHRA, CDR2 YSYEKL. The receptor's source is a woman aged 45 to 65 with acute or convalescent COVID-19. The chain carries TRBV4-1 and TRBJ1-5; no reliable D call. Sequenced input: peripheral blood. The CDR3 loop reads CASSQVSGMGNQPQHF. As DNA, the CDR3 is TGCGCCAGCAGCCAAGTAAGCGGGATGGGCAATCAGCCCCAGCATTTT.